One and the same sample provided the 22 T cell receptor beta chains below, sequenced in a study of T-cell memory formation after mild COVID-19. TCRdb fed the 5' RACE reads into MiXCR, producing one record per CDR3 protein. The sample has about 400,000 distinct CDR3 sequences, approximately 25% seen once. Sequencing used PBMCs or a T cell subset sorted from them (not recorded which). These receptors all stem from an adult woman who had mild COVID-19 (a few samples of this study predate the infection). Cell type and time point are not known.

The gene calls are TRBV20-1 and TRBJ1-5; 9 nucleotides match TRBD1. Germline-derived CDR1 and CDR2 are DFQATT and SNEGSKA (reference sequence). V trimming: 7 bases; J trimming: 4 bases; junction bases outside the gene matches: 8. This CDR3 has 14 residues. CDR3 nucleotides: TGCAGTGTCGGACAGGGGAGAGGGAATCAGCCCCAGCATTTT. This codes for CSVGQGRGNQPQHF.

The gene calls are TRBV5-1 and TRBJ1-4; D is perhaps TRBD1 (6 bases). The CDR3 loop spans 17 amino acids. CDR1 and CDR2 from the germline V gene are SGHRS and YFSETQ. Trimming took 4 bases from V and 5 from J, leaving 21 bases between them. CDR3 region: CASSPGDARAGNEKLFF. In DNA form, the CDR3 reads TGCGCCAGCAGCCCAGGGGACGCAAGGGCTGGAAATGAAAAACTGTTTTTT.

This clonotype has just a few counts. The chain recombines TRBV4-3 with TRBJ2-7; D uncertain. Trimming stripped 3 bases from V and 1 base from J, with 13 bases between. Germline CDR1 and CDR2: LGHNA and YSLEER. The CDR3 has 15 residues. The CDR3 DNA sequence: TGCGCCAGCAGCCAGGTTAGGAGTGTGTCCTACGAGCAGTACTTC. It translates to CASSQVRSVSYEQYF.

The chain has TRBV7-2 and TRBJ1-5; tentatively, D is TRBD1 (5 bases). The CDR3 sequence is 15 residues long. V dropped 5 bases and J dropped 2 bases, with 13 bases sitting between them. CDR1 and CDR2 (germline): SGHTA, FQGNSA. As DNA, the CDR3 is TGTGCCAGCAGCCTCTTCGGGGCGGGCAATCAGCCCCAGCATTTT. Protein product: CASSLFGAGNQPQHF.

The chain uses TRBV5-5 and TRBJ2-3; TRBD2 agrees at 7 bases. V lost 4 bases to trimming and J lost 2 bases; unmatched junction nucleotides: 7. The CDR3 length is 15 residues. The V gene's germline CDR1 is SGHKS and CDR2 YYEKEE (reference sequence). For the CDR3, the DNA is TGTGCCAGCAGCCCCGGGACTATCGCCACAGATACGCAGTATTTT. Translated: CASSPGTIATDTQYF.

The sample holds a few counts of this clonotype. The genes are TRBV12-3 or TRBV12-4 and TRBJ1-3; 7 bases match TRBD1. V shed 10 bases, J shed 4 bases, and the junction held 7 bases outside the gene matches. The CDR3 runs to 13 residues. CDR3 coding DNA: TGTGCCACACGCAGGGGGGACGGAAACACCATATATTTT. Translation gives CATRRGDGNTIYF.

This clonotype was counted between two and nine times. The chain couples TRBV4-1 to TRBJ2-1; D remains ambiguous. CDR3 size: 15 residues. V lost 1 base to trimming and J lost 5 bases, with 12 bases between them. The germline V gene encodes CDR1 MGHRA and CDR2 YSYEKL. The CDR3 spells CASSQAPTSDNEQFF. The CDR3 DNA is TGCGCCAGCAGCCAAGCCCCCACTTCTGACAATGAGCAGTTCTTC.

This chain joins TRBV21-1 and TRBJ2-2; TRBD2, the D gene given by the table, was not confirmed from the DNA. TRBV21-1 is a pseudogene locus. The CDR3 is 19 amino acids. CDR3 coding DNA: TGTGCCAGCAGCAAAAATCCCCGGGTAGCGGAGTCGAACACCGGGGAGCTGTTTTTT. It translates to CASSKNPRVAESNTGELFF.

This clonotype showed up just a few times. CDR3 region: CAWSRTGAGSYEQYF. The CDR3 DNA reads as TGTGCCTGGAGTCGCACGGGGGCGGGATCCTACGAGCAGTACTTC. The rearrangement links TRBV30 to TRBJ2-7; D might be TRBD1 or TRBD2, each matching 6 bases. V was pared by 2 bases and J by 1 base, with 15 bases between. The CDR3 length is 15 residues. CDR1 is GTSNPN, CDR2 SVGIG, per germline (reference sequence). Filled out from reference TRBV30 and TRBJ2-7, the complete variable domain reads SQTIHQWPATLVQPVGSPLSLECTVEGTSNPNLYWYRQAAGRGLQLLFYSVGIGQISSEVPQNLSASRPQDRQFILSSKKLLLSDSGFYLCAWSRTGAGSYEQYFGPGTRLTVT.

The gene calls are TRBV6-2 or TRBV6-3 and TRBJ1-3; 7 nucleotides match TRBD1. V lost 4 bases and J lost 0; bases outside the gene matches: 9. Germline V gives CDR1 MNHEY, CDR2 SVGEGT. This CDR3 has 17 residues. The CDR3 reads CASSFPRDSYSGNTIYF. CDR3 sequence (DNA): TGTGCCAGCAGTTTTCCCCGGGACAGCTACTCTGGAAACACCATATATTTT.

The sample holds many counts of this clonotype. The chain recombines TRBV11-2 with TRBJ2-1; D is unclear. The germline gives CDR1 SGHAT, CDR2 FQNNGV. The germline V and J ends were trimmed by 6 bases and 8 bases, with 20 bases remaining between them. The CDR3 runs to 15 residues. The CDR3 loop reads CASSLGRADYHEQFF. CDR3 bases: TGTGCCAGCAGTCTAGGCCGGGCCGATTATCATGAGCAGTTCTTC.

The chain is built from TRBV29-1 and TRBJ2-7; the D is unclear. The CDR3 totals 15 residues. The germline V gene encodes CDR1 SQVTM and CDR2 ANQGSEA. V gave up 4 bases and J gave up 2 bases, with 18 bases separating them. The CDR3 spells CSVGSLGQSAYEQYF. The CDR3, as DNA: TGCAGCGTTGGGAGCCTGGGCCAGAGCGCCTACGAGCAGTACTTC.

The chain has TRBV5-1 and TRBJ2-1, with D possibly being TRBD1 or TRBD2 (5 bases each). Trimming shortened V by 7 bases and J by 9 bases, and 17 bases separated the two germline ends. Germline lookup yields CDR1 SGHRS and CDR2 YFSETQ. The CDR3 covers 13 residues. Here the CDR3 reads CASRQGSGSEQFF. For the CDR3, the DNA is TGCGCCAGCCGGCAGGGAAGCGGATCTGAGCAGTTCTTC.

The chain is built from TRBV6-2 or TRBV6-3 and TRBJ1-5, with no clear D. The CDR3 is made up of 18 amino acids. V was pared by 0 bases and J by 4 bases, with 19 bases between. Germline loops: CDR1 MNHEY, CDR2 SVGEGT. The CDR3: CASSYSRVVGRKNQPQHF. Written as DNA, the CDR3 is TGTGCCAGCAGTTACTCGAGGGTGGTAGGAAGGAAAAATCAGCCCCAGCATTTT.

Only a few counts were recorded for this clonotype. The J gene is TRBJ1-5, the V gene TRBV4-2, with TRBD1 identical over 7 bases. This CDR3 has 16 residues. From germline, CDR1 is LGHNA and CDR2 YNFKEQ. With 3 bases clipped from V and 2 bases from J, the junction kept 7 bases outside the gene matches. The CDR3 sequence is CASSQGKGAGNQPQHF. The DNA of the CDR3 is TGTGCCAGCAGCCAGGGGAAGGGGGCCGGCAATCAGCCCCAGCATTTT.

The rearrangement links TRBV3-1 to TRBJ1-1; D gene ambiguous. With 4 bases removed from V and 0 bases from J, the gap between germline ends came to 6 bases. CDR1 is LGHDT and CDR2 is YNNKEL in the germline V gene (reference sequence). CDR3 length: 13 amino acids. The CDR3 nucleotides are TGTGCCAGCAGCCCTATAATGAACACTGAAGCTTTCTTT. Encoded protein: CASSPIMNTEAFF.

In DNA form, the CDR3 reads TGTGCCAGCAGAGGGAGACTAGCGGGAGTGAAAACCGGGGAGCTGTTTTTT. The encoded protein is CASRGRLAGVKTGELFF. The V gene is TRBV27, the J gene TRBJ2-2, with TRBD2 identical over 12 bases. The CDR3 has 17 amino acids. V was clipped by 6 bases and J by 5 bases; unmatched bases: 10. Germline lookup yields CDR1 MNHEY and CDR2 SMNVEV (reference sequence).

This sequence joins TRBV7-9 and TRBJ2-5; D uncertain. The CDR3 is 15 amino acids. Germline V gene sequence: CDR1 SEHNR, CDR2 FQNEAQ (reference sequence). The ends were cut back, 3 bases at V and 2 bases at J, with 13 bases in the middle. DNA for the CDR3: TGTGCCAGCAGCTTGACGGCGCATCGACAAGAGACCCAGTACTTC. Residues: CASSLTAHRQETQYF.

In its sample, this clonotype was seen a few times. CDR3 amino acids: CASSVWTGALHSPLHF. In nucleotides, the CDR3 is TGTGCCAGCAGCGTATGGACAGGGGCCTTACATTCACCCCTCCACTTT. The rearrangement links TRBV5-4 to TRBJ1-6; TRBD1 matches at 9 bases. Germline CDR1 SGHNT, CDR2 YYREEE (reference sequence). This CDR3 spans 16 amino acids. V lost 4 bases, J lost 8 bases, and 10 bases stayed unmatched. Drawing the rest from reference TRBV5-4 and TRBJ1-6, the complete variable domain is ETGVTQSPTHLIKTRGQQVTLRCSSQSGHNTVSWYQQALGQGPQFIFQYYREEENGRGNFPPRFSGLQFPNYSSELNVNALELDDSALYLCASSVWTGALHSPLHFGNGTRLTVT.

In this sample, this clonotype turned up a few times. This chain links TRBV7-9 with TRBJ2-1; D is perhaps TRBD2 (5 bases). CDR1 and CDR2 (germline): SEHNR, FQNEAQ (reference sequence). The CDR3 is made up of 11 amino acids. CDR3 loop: CALRGYNEQFF. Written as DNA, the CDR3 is TGTGCTCTCCGGGGATACAATGAGCAGTTCTTC.

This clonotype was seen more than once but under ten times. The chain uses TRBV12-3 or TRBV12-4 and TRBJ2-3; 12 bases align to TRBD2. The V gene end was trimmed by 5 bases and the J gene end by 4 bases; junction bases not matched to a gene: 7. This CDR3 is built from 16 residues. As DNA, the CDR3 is TGTGCCAGCAGTGATCTAGCGGGGGGGCAGCCAGATACGCAGTATTTT. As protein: CASSDLAGGQPDTQYF.

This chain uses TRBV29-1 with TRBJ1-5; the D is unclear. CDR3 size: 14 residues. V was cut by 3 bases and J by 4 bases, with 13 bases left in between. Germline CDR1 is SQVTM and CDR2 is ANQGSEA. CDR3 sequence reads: CSVERERENQPQHF. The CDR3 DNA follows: TGCAGCGTTGAGAGGGAAAGGGAGAATCAGCCCCAGCATTTT.